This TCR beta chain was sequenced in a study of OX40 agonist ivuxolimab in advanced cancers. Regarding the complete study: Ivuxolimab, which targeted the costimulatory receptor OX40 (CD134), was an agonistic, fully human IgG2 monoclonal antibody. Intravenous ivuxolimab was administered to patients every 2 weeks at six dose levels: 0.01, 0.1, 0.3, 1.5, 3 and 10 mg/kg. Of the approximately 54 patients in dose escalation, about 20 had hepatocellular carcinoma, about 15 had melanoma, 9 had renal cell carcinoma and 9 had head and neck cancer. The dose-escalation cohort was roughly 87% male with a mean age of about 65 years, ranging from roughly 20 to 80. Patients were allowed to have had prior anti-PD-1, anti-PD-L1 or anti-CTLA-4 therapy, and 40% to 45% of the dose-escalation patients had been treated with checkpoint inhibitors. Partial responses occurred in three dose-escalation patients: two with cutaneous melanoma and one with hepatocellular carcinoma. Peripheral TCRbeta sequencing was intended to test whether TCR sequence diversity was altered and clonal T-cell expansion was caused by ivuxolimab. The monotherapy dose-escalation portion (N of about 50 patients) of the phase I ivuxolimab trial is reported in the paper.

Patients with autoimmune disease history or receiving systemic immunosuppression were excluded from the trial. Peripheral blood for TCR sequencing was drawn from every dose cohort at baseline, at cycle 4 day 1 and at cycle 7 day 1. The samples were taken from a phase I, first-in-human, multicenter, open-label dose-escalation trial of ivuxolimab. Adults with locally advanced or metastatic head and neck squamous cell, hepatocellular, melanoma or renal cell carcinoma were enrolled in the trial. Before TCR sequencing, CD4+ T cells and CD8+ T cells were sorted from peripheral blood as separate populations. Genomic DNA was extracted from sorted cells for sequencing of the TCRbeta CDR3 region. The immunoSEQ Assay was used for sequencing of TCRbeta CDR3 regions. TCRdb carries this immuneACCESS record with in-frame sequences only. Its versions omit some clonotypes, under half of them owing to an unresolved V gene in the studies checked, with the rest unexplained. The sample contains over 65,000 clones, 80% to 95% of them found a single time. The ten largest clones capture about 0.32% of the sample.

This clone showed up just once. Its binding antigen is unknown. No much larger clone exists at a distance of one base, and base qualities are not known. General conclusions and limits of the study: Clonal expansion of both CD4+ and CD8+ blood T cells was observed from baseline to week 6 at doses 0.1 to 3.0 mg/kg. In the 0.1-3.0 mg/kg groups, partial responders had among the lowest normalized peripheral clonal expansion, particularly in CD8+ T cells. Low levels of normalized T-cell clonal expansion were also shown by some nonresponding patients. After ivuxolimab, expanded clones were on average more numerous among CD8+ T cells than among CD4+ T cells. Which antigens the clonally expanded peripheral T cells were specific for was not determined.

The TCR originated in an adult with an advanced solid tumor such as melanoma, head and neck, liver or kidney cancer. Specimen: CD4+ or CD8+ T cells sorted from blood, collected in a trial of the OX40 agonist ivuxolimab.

CDR3 region: CASSTLSYEQYF. The DNA is TGTGCCAGCAGTACTCTCTCCTACGAGCAGTACTTC. The sequence links TRBV2 to TRBJ2-7, with no reliable assignment of the D segment. The germline V gene provides CDR1 SNHLY and CDR2 FYNNEI. The germline ends are 5 bases apart after V is trimmed by 5 bases and J by 0 bases. Its CDR3 holds 12 amino acids, cysteine through phenylalanine. Of the read, only the CDR3 DNA is kept; its 36 bases are in frame from base 1.